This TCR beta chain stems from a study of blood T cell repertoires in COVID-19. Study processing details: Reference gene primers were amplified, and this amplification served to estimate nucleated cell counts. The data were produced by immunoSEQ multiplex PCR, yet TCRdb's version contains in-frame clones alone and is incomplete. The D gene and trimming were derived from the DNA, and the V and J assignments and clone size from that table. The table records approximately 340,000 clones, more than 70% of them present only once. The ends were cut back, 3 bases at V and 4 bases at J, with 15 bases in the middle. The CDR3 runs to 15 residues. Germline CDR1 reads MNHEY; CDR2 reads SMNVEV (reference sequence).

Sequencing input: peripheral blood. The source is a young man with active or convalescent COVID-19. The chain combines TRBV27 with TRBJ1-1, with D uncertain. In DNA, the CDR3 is TGTGCCAGCAGTTTCGGTCTCGGCGGTTCCACTGAAGCTTTCTTT. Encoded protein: CASSFGLGGSTEAFF.